Given below is one T cell receptor (beta chain) in context. This clonotype was recorded a few times. The antigen it binds to is not known. No base quality information exists; no much larger clone differs at one position. The CDR3 covers 16 residues, taking in both the cysteine and the phenylalanine. Solely the CDR3 DNA is kept, with 48 bases framed from the first base. V gives up 2 bases and J gives up 0 bases, and the segment between their germline ends measures 12 bases. CDR1 SNHLY and CDR2 FYNNEI were looked up in the germline V gene. What this sample's treatment or condition label stands for: live attenuated yellow fever vaccine strain. At every blood-draw timepoint, two biological replicates of bulk PBMCs were collected. A standard Ficoll-Paque protocol was used to isolate PBMCs from peripheral blood. TriZol was used to extract RNA from bulk PBMCs, from CD4 and CD8 fractions, and from dextramer-positive and dextramer-negative fractions.

The source of the sample is a study of T cells after yellow fever vaccination (dated by TCRdb to the late 2010s). Background on the whole study: The SMART-Seq v4 Ultra Low Input RNA kit was used to prepare libraries from fractions with low cell numbers. To follow T-cell clones before and after both primary and booster YFV17D yellow fever vaccination, bulk TCR alpha and beta repertoires underwent longitudinal sequencing. Two healthy male donors made up the cohort, one aged 18 to 30 years and the other aged 30 to 40 years. Blood was collected at multiple timepoints before and after primary and secondary immunization, and bulk PBMC replicates and cell subsets were isolated. General study outcomes and caveats: A small fraction of clonotypes showed up in both the CD4 and CD8 compartments, probably as a result of convergent recombination. The secondary T-cell response was weaker than the primary response but faster, peaking on day 5 instead of day 15. Because the study included only a couple of donors, the extent to which the findings can be generalized is limited. After the booster, most clones that had expanded after primary vaccination were detected again (around 97% of CD4 and more than 85% of CD8), suggesting broad maintenance of memory. Because abundant contaminating clonotypes from the bulk population could be contained in FACS-sorted repertoires, computational filtering was required.

TCR cDNA was synthesized by 5'RACE template switching, which introduced a universal primer site and unique molecular identifiers. cDNA synthesis was primed from both the TCR alpha and TCR beta constant segments. Libraries were amplified in two PCR steps, with sample barcodes and sequencing adapters added in the second step. Libraries were sequenced on Illumina HiSeq 2500 (2x100 bp) or NovaSeq (2x150 bp). As for the authors' bioinformatics: Reads were demultiplexed and collapsed into UMI consensus sequences with MIGEC, and V(D)J alignment was performed with MiXCR. Using edgeR on replicate PBMC samples, clonotypes were called vaccine-responding if FDR was below 0.01 and the log2 fold change was above 5 up to day 15. Bulk clonotypes were assigned CD4 or CD8 identity according to which sequenced CD4 or CD8 repertoire held them at higher abundance. TCRdb reprocessing: public reads trimmed at Q25 with fastp, clones called with MiXCR, in-frame beta chains kept. Rows are combined by CDR3 protein, so each entry shows the most common genes and DNA. The V and J calls follow TCRdb's processing rather than the paper's. Across this sample there are almost 600,000 distinct CDR3 sequences, with approximately 15% seen only once. The ten largest clones add up to roughly an eighth of the sample.

The rearrangement combines TRBV2 with TRBJ2-3; no D segment can be confidently identified. Sequencing used PBMCs, obtained on the day of the yellow fever booster vaccination. The TCR sequence derives from a young man who received the YFV17D yellow fever vaccine. This receptor has the CDR3 CASSEMGGLSTDTQYF. Read as DNA, the sequence is TGTGCCAGCAGTGAAATGGGCGGTCTAAGCACAGATACGCAGTATTTT.